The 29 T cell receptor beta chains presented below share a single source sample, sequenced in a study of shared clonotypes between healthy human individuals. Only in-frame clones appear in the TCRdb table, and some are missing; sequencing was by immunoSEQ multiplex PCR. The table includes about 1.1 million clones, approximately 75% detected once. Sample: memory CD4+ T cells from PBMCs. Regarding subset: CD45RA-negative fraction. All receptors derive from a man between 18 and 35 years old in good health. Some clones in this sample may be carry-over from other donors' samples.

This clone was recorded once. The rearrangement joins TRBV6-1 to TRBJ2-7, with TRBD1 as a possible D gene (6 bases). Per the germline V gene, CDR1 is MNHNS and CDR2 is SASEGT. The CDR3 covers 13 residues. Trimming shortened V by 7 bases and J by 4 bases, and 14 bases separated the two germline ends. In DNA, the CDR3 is TGTGCCAGCACTAAGGGGGATGCGTACGAGCAGTACTTC. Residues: CASTKGDAYEQYF.

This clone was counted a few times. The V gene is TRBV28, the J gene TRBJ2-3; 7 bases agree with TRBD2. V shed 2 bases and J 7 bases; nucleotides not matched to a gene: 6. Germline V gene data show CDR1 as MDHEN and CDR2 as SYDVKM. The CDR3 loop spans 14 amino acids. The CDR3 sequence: CASSLGLGRNTQYF. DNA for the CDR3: TGTGCCAGCAGTTTAGGCCTCGGGAGGAATACGCAGTATTTT. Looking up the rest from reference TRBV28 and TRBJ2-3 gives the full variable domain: DVKVTQSSRYLVKRTGEKVFLECVQDMDHENMFWYRQDPGLGLRLIYFSYDVKMKEKGDIPEGYSVSREKKERFSLILESASTNQTSMYLCASSLGLGRNTQYFGPGTRLTVL.

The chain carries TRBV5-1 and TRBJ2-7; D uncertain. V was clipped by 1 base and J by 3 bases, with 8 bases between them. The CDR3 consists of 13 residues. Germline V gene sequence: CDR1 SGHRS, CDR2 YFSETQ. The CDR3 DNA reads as TGCGCCAGCAGCTTGTCCCCAGTCTACGAGCAGTACTTC. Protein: CASSLSPVYEQYF.

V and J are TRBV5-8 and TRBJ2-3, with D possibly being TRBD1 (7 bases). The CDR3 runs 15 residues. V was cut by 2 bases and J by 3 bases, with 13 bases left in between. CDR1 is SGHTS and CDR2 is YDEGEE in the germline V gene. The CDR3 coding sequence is TGTGCCAGCAGCTTCTGGTCAGGGGGGACAGATACGCAGTATTTT. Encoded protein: CASSFWSGGTDTQYF.

In DNA, the CDR3 is TGTGCCAGCACAAGACAGGCTGAAAAACTGTTTTTT. This encodes CASTRQAEKLFF. The V gene is TRBV6-1, the J gene TRBJ1-4; D perhaps matches TRBD1 (6 bases). Trimming took 7 bases from V and 7 from J, leaving 10 bases between them. The germline CDR1 and CDR2 sequences are MNHNS and SASEGT. The length of the CDR3 is 12 residues.

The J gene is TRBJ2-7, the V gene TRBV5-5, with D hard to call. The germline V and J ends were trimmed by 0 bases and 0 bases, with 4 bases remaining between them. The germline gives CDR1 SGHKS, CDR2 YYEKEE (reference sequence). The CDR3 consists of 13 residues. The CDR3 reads CASSLGHSYEQYF. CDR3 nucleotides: TGTGCCAGCAGCTTGGGGCACTCCTACGAGCAGTACTTC.

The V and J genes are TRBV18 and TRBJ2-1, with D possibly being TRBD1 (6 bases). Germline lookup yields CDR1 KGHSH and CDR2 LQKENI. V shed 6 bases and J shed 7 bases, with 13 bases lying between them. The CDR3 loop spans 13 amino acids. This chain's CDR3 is CASSTKQGNEQFF. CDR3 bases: TGTGCCAGCTCGACGAAACAGGGTAATGAGCAGTTCTTC.

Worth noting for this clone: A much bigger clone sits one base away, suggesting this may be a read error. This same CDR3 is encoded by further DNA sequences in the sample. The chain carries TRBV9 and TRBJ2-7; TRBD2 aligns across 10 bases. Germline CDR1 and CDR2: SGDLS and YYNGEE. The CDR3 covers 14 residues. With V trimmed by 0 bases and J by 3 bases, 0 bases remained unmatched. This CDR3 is CASSVGTSGYEQYF. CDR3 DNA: TGTGCCAGCAGCGTAGGGACTAGCGGCTACGAGCAGTACTTC.

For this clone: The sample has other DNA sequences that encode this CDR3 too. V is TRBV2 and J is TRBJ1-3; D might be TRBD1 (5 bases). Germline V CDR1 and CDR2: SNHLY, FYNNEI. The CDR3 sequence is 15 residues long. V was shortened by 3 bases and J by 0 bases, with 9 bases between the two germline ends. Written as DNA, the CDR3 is TGTGCCAGCAGTGAGGCAGGGAGCTCTGGAAACACCATATATTTT. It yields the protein CASSEAGSSGNTIYF. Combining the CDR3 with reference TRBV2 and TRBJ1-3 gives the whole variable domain EPEVTQTPSHQVTQMGQEVILRCVPISNHLYFYWYRQILGQKVEFLVSFYNNEISEKSEIFDDQFSVERPDGSNFTLKIRSTKLEDSAMYFCASSEAGSSGNTIYFGEGSWLTVV.

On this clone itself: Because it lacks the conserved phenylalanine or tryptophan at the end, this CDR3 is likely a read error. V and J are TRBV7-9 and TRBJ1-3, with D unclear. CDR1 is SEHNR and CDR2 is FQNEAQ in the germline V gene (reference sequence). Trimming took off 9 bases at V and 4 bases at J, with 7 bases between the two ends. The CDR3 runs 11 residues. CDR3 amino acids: CASSGGNTIYS. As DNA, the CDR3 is TGTGCCAGTAGTGGGGGAAACACCATATATTCT.

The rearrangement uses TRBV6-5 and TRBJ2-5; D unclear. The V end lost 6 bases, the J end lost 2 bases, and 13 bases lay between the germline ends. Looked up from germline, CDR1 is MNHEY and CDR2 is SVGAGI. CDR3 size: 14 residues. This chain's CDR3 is CASSPYSNQETQYF. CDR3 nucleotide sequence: TGTGCCAGCAGCCCATACAGCAATCAAGAGACCCAGTACTTC.

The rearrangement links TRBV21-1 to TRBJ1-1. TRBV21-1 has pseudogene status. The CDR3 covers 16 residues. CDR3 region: CASSQDRGLKNTEAFF. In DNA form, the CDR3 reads TGTGCCAGCAGCCAAGACAGGGGACTAAAGAACACTGAAGCTTTCTTT.

In DNA form, the CDR3 reads TGCGCCAGCAGCTTGATCGGATCTGGTGAAAAACTGTTTTTT. It translates to CASSLIGSGEKLFF. This chain links TRBV5-1 with TRBJ1-4; D is undetermined. Germline loops: CDR1 SGHRS, CDR2 YFSETQ. The CDR3 is 14 residues long. V dropped 1 base and J dropped 7 bases, with 11 bases sitting between them.

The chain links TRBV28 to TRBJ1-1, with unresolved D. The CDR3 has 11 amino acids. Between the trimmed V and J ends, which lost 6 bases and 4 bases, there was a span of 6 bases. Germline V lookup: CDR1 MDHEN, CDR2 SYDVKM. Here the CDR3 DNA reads TGTGCCAGCAGGGTTGGCACTGAAGCTTTCTTT. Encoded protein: CASRVGTEAFF. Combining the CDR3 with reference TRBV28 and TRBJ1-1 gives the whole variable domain DVKVTQSSRYLVKRTGEKVFLECVQDMDHENMFWYRQDPGLGLRLIYFSYDVKMKEKGDIPEGYSVSREKKERFSLILESASTNQTSMYLCASRVGTEAFFGQGTRLTVV.

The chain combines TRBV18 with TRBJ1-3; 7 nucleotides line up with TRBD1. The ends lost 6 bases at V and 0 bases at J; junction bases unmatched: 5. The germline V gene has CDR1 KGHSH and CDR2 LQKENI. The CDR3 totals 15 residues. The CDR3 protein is CASSSGTVSGNTIYF. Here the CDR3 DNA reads TGTGCCAGCTCGTCCGGGACAGTCTCTGGAAACACCATATATTTT.

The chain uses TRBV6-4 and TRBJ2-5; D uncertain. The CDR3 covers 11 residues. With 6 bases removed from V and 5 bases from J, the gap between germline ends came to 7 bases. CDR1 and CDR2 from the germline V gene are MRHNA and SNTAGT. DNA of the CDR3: TGTGCCAGCAGCGCCATTGAGACCCAGTACTTC. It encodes CASSAIETQYF.

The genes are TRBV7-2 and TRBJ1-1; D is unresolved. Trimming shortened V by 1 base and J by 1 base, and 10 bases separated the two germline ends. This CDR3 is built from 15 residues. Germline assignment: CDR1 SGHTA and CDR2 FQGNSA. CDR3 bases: TGTGCCAGCAGCTTAGAGCACGGTCCGAACACTGAAGCTTTCTTT. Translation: CASSLEHGPNTEAFF.

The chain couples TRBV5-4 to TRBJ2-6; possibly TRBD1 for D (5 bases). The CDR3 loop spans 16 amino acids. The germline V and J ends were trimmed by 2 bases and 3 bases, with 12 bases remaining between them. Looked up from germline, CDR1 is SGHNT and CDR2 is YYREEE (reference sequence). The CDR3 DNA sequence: TGTGCCAGCAGCTTTTTCCAGGGCCGTGGGGCCAACGTCCTGACTTTC. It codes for CASSFFQGRGANVLTF. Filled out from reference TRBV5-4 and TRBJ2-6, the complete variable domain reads ETGVTQSPTHLIKTRGQQVTLRCSSQSGHNTVSWYQQALGQGPQFIFQYYREEENGRGNFPPRFSGLQFPNYSSELNVNALELDDSALYLCASSFFQGRGANVLTFGAGSRLTVL.

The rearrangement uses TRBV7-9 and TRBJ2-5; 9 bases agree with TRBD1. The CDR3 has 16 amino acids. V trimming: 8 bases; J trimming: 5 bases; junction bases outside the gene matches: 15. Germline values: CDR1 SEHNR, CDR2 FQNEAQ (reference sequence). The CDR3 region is CASDGNRGRNFETQYF. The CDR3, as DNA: TGTGCCAGCGACGGGAACAGGGGGCGAAACTTTGAGACCCAGTACTTC. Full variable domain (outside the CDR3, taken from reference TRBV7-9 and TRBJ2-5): DTGVSQNPRHKITKRGQNVTFRCDPISEHNRLYWYRQTLGQGPEFLTYFQNEAQLEKSRLLSDRFSAERPKGSFSTLEIQRTEQGDSAMYLCASDGNRGRNFETQYFGPGTRLLVL.

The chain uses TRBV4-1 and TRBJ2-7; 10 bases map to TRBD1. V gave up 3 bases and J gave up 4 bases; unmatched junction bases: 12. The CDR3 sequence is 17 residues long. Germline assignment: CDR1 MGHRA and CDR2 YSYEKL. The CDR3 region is CASSQAGSGQGRYEQYF. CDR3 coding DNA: TGCGCCAGCAGCCAGGCGGGATCGGGACAGGGGAGGTACGAGCAGTACTTC.

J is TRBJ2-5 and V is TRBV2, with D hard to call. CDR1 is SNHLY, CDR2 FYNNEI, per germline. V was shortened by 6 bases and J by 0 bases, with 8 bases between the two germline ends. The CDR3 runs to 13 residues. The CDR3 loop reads CASSREYQETQYF. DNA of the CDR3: TGTGCCAGCAGCCGCGAGTACCAAGAGACCCAGTACTTC.

CDR3 coding DNA: TGTGCCAGTAGGGGACTAGCGGGACCTACGGGCGAGCAGTTCTTC. Translating gives CASRGLAGPTGEQFF. The genes are TRBV19 and TRBJ2-1; 13 bases agree with TRBD2. The V and J ends lost 6 bases and 10 bases, in that order; junction bases with no gene match: 9. The CDR3 loop spans 15 amino acids. The germline gives CDR1 LNHDA, CDR2 SQIVND (reference sequence).

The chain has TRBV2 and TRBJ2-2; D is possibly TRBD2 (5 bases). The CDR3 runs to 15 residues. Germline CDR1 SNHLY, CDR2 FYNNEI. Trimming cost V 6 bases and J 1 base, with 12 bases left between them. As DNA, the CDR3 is TGTGCCAGCAGCGGGTCCCGGGGGAACACCGGGGAGCTGTTTTTT. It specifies CASSGSRGNTGELFF. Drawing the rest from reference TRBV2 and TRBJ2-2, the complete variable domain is EPEVTQTPSHQVTQMGQEVILRCVPISNHLYFYWYRQILGQKVEFLVSFYNNEISEKSEIFDDQFSVERPDGSNFTLKIRSTKLEDSAMYFCASSGSRGNTGELFFGEGSRLTVL.

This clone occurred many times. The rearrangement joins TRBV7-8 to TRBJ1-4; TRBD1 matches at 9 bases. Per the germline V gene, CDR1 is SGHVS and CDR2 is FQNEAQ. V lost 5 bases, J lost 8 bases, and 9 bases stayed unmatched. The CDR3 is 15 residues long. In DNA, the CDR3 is TGTGCCAGCAGCCGGGCGGGACAGGGCACGGAAAAACTGTTTTTT. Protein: CASSRAGQGTEKLFF.

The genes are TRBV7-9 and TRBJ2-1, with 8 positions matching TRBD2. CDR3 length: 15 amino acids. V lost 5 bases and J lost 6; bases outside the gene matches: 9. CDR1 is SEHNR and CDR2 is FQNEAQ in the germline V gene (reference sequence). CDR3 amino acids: CASSPGRVGSNEQFF. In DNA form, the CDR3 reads TGTGCCAGCAGCCCCGGGAGGGTGGGTAGCAATGAGCAGTTCTTC.

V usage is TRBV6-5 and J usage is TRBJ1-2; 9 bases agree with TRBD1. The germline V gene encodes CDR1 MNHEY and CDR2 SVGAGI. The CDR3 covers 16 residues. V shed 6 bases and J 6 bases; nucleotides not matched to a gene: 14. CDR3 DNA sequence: TGTGCCAGCAGCTACGCCCGAACAGGGGGCGTAAATGGCTACACCTTC. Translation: CASSYARTGGVNGYTF.

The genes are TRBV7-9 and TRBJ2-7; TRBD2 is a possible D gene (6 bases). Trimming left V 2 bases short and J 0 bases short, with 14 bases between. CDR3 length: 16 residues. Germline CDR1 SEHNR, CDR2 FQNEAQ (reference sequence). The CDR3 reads CASSLWGGGVSYEQYF. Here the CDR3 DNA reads TGTGCCAGCAGCTTATGGGGCGGAGGGGTCTCCTACGAGCAGTACTTC.

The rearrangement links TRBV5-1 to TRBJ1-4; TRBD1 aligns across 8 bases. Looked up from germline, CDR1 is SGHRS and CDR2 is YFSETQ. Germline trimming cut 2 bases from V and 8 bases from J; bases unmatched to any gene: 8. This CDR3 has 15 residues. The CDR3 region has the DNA TGCGCCAGCAGCTTAGCGACAGGGGTCGGCGAAAAACTGTTTTTT. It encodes CASSLATGVGEKLFF.

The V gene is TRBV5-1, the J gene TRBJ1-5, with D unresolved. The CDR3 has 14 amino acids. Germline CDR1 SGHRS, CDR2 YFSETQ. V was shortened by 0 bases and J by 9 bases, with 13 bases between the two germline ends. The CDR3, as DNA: TGCGCCAGCAGCTTGGCTTATACGAAATGGCCCCAGCATTTT. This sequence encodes CASSLAYTKWPQHF.